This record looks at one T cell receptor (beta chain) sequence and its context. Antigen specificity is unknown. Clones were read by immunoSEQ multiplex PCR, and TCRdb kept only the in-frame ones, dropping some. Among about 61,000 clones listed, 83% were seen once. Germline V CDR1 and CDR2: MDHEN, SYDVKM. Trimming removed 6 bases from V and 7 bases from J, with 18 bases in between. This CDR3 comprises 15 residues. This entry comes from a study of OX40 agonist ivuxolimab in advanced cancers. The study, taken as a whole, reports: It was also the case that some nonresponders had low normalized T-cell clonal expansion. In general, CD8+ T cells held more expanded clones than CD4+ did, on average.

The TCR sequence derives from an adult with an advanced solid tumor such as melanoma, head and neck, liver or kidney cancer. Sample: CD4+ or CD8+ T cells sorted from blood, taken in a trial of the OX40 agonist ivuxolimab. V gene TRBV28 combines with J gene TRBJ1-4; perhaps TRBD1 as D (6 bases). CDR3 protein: CASRGSDRGSEKLFF. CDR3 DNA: TGTGCCAGCAGGGGGTCGGACAGAGGGAGTGAAAAACTGTTTTTT.